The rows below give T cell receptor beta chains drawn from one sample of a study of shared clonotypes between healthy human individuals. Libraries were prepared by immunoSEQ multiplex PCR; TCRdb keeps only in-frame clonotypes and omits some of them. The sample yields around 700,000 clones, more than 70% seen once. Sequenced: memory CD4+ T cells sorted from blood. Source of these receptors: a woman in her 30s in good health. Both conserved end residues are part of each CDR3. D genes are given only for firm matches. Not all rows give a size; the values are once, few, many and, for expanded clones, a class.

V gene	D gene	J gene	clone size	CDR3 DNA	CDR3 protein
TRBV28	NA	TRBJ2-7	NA	TGTGCCAGCAGTTTGCTCGACCGAGCCTACGAGCAGTACTTC	CASSLLDRAYEQYF
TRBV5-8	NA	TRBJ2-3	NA	TGTGCCAGCAGCTTGGTTGGGGTCATCGGCACAGATACGCAGTATTTT	CASSLVGVIGTDTQYF
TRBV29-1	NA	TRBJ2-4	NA	TGCAGCGTTGGATTCAGGGGGGGGGCCAAAAACATTCAGTACTTC	CSVGFRGGAKNIQYF
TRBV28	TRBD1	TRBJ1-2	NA	TGTGCCAGCAGTGGGACAGGGACCCGTTATGGCTACACCTTC	CASSGTGTRYGYTF
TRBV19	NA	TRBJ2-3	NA	TGTGCCAGTAGTAGAGGGGGAGATACGCAGTATTTT	CASSRGGDTQYF
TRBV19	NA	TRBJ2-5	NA	TGTGCCAGTAGTAGGACAGAGAGGGTCGAGACCCAGTACTTC	CASSRTERVETQYF
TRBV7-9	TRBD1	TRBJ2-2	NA	TGTGCCAGCAGCACGCGACAGGGGGCGAGGACCGGGGAGCTGTTTTTT	CASSTRQGARTGELFF
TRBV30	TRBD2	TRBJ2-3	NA	TGTGCCTACAGGATCGGGGGTAGCGGGCGCACAGATACGCAGTATTTT	CAYRIGGSGRTDTQYF
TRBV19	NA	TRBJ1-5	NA	TGTGCCAGTAGTCCACCATATAGCAATCAGCCCCAGCATTTT	CASSPPYSNQPQHF
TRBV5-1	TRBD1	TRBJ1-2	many	TGCGCCAGCAGCTTGGGGACAGGTTTTGGCTACACCTTC	CASSLGTGFGYTF
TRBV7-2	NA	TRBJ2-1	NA	TGTGCCAGCAGCTTAGAGGGTTTTTTCCCCTTCAATGAGCAGTTCTTC	CASSLEGFFPFNEQFF
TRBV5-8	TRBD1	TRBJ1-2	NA	TGTGCCAGCATCACAGGGGGCTACGGCTACACCTTC	CASITGGYGYTF
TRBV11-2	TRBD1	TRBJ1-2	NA	TGTGCCAGCGGTGCACACCCGACAGGGGGCGTAGGCTACACCTTC	CASGAHPTGGVGYTF
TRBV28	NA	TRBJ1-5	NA	TGTGCCAGCACTACTACAGGGATTAGCAATCAGCCCCAGCATTTT	CASTTTGISNQPQHF
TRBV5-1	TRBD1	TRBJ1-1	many	TGCGCCAGCAGCTTGGGGGACAGGGCTACTGAAGCTTTCTTT	CASSLGDRATEAFF
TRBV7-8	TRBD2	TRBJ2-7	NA	TGTGCCAGCAGCCCAGGGACTAGCGGGATCTCGGGGGAGCAGTACTTC	CASSPGTSGISGEQYF
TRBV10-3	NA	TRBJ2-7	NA	TGTGCCACCAGACAGGCCTACGAGCAGTACTTC	CATRQAYEQYF
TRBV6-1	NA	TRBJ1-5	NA	TGTGCCAGCAGTGAATGGGATAGGCAGCCCCAGCATTTT	CASSEWDRQPQHF
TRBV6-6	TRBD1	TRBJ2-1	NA	TGTGCCAGCAAGCCAGGGGGCTCCTACAATGAGCAGTTCTTC	CASKPGGSYNEQFF
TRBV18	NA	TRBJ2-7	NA	TGTGCCAGCTCACCTGGGACGCTCTCCTACGAGCAGTACTTC	CASSPGTLSYEQYF
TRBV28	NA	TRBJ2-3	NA	TGTGCCAGCATGCTAGCCGGGACGGATACGCAGTATTTT	CASMLAGTDTQYF
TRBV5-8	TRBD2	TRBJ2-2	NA	TGTGCCAGCAGCTTACGACTAGCAAACGCCGGGGAGCTGTTTTTT	CASSLRLANAGELFF
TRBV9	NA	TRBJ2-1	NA	TGTGCCAGCAGCGCGCGGCCAACCCAGCAGTTCTTC	CASSARPTQQFF
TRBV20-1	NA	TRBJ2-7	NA	TGCAGTGCTAATAACTACGAGCAGTACTTC	CSANNYEQYF
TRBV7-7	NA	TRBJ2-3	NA	TGTGCCAGCAGCTTTGCAGGGTCAGATACGCAGTATTTT	CASSFAGSDTQYF
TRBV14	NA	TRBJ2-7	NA	TGTGCCAGCAGCCAAGTACTGGGAACTTACGGCGAGCAGTACTTC	CASSQVLGTYGEQYF
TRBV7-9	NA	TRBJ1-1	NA	TGTGCCAGCAGCTCAGGGTTTATGAACACTGAAGCTTTCTTT	CASSSGFMNTEAFF
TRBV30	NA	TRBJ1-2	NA	TGTGCCTGGAGTGTGGGGACTAACTATGGCTACACCTTC	CAWSVGTNYGYTF
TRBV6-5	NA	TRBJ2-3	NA	TGTGCCAGCAGTTACGGAGGTACTTTCACAGATACGCAGTATTTT	CASSYGGTFTDTQYF
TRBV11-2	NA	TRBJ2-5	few	TGTGCCAGCAGCTCGGGACTCTCCGAGACCCAGTACTTC	CASSSGLSETQYF
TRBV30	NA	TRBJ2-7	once	TGTGCCTGGAGGCCGGGCACCTCCTACGAGCAGTACTTC	CAWRPGTSYEQYF
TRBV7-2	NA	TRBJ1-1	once	TGTGCCAGCAGCCTACTGGCCAACCCACGGACTGAAGCTTTCTTT	CASSLLANPRTEAFF
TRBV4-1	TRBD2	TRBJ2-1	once	TGCGCCAGCAGCCAAGAAGCTCCGACTAGCAACGCAGATAGCAATGAGCAGTTCTTC	CASSQEAPTSNADSNEQFF
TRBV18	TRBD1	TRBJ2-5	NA	TGTGCCAGCTCACCCCGGGACAGTATGGAGACCCAGTACTTC	CASSPRDSMETQYF
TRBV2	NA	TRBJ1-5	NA	TGTGCCAGCAGTGCGACAGCCAATCAGCCCCAGCATTTT	CASSATANQPQHF
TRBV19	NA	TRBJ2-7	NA	TGTGCCAGTAGTATTGGTCAGCACCGATCCTACGAGCAGTACTTC	CASSIGQHRSYEQYF
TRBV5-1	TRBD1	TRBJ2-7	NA	TGCGCCAGCAGCTTGGGGGACAGGGCCTACGAGCAGTACTTC	CASSLGDRAYEQYF
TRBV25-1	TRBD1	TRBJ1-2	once	TGTGCCAGCAGTACGGACAGGGCTTTGTTGGGGTACACCTTC	CASSTDRALLGYTF
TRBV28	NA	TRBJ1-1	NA	TGTGCCAGCTGGGCGACAATAGACACTGAAGCTTTCTTT	CASWATIDTEAFF
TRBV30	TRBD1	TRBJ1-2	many	TGTGCCTTTACAGGGGGAAACTATGGCTACACCTTC	CAFTGGNYGYTF
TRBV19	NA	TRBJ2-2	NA	TGTGCCAGTAGTATAACCAAGAACACCGGGGAGCTGTTTTTT	CASSITKNTGELFF
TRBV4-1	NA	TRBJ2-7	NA	TGCGCCAGCAGCCCACGGAAACCGAACAGTAACTCCTACGAGCAGTACTTC	CASSPRKPNSNSYEQYF
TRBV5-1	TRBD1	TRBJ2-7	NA	TGCGCCAGCAGCGGTGGACAGGGCAACTACGAGCAGTACTTC	CASSGGQGNYEQYF
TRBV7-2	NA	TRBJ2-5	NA	TGTGCCAGCAGCTTAGTGGCGTGGGGGGAGACCCAGTACTTC	CASSLVAWGETQYF
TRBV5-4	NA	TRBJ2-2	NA	TGTGCCAGCAGCTTGGCCAACATAGGGGACCCCACCGGGGAGCTGTTTTTT	CASSLANIGDPTGELFF
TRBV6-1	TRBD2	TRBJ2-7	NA	TGTGCCAGCAGTGGACAGGGTTTCCTAGCGGGATATACCTACGAGCAGTACTTC	CASSGQGFLAGYTYEQYF
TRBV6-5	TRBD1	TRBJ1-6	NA	TGTGCCAGCAGTTTCGGGACAGGGGGGTTCTCACCCCTCCACTTT	CASSFGTGGFSPLHF
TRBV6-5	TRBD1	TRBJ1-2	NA	TGTGCCAGCAGTTATGCCAGGGACAGCTTCTATGGCTACACCTTC	CASSYARDSFYGYTF
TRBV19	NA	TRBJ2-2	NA	TGTGCCAGTAGTATATTCAGGGGTCGGGCCGGGGAGCTGTTTTTT	CASSIFRGRAGELFF
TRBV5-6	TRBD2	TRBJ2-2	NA	TGTGCCAGCAACATTTTTAGCGGGAGGGACACCGGGGAGCTGTTTTTT	CASNIFSGRDTGELFF
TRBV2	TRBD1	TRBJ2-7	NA	TGTGCCAGCAGGGAGGACAGGGAGAACCACGAGCAGTACTTC	CASREDRENHEQYF
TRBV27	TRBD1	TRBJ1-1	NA	TGTGCCAGCAGTTTCCAAGGATGGCAGGGGGCGACTGAAGCTTTCTTT	CASSFQGWQGATEAFF
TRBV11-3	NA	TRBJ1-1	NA	TGTGCCAGCAGCGGGCCAGGGAGGGAAGCTTTCTTT	CASSGPGREAFF